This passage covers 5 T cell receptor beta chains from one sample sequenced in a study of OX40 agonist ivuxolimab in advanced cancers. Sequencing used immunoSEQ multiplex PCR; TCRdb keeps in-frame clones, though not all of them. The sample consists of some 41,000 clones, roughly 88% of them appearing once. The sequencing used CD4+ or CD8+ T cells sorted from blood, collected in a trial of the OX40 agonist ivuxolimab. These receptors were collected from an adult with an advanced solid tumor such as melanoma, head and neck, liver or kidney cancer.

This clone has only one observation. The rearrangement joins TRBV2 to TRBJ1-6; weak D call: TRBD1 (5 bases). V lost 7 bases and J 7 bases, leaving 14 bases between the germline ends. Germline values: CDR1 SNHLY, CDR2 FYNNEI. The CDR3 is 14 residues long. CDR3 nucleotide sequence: TGTGCCAGCACTCTGGCAGGGTTAAATTCACCCCTCCACTTT. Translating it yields CASTLAGLNSPLHF.

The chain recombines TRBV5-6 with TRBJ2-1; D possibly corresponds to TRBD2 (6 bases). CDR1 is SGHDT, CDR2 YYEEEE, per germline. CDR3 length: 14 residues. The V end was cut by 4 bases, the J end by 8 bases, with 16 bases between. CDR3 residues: CASSAGLNGDEQFF. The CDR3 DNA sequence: TGTGCCAGCAGCGCTGGACTAAATGGCGATGAGCAGTTCTTC.

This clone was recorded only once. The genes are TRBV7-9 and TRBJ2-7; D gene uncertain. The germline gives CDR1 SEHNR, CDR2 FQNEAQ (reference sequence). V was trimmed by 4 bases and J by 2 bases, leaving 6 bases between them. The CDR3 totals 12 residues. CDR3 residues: CASSSDTYEQYF. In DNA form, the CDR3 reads TGTGCCAGCAGCTCCGACACCTACGAGCAGTACTTC.

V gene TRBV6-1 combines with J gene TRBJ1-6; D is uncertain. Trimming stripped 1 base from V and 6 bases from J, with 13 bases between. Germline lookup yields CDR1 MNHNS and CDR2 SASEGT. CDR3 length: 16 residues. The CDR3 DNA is TGTGCCAGCAGTGAAGATCGGCACCTAGGTAATTCACCCCTCCACTTT. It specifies CASSEDRHLGNSPLHF.

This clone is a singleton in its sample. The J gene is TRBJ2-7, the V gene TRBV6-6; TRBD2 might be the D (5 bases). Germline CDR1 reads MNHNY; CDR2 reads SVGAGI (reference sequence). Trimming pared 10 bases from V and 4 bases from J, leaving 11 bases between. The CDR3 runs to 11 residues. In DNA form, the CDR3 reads TGTGCCACATTTGGAGGATACGAGCAGTACTTC. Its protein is CATFGGYEQYF.